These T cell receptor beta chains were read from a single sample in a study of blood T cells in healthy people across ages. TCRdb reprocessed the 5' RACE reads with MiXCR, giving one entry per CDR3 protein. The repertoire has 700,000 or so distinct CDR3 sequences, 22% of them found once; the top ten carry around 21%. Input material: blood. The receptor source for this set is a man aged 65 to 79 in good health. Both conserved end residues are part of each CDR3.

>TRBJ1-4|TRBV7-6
CASSLRQTTNEKLFF
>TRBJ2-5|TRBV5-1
CVSSLTVGRSQETQYF
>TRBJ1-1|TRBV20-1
CSARDRGMNTEAFF
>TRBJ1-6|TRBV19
CASSIEGAGSPLHF
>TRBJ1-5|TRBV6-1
CAGSRDTTRNQPQHF
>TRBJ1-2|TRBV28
CASSRTGFYGYTF
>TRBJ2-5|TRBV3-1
CASSQWDGRNQETQYF
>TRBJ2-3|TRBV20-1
CSARLRKVSTDTQYF
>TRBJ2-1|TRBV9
CASSVATGGRLNEQFF
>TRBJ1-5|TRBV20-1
CSVTGASNQPQHF
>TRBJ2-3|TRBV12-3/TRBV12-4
CASSLWGNTDTQYF
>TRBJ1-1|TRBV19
CASSMARQATNTEAFF
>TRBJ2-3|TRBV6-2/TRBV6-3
CASSTGTDTQYF
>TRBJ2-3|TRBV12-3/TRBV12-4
CASSRTILAGEDTQYF
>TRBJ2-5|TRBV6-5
CASSYGTAYQETQYF
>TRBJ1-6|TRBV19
CASSISSTYNSPLHF
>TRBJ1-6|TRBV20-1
CSARTGLIPNSPLHF
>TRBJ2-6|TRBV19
CASSIDPPANVLTF
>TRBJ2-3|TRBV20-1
CSARVAASTDTQYF
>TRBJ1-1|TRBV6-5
CASSPGQGTSPEAFF
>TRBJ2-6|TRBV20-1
CSATRGANVLTF
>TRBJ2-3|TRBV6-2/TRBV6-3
CASSKGLAGATDTQYF
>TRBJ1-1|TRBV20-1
CSAEKVGTEAFF
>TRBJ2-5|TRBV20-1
CSARSRGETQYF
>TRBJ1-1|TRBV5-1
CASSSNGQTNTEAFF